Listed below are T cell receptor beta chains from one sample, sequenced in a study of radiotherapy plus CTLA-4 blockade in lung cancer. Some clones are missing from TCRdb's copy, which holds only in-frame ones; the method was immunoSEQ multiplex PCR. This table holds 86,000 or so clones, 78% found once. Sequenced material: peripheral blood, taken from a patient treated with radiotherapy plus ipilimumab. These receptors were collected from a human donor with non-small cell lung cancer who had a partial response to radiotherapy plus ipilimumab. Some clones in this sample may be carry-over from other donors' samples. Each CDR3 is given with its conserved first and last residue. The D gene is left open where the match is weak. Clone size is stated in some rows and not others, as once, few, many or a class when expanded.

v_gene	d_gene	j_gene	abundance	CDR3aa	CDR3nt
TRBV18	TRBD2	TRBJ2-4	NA	CASSPLRAGGDAKNIQYF	TGTGCCAGCTCACCACTCAGGGCGGGAGGGGACGCCAAAAACATTCAGTACTTC
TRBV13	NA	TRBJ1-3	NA	CASSGGVGPFF	TGTGCCAGCAGCGGCGGTGTAGGTCCCTTTTTT
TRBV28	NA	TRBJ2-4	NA	CASSFRGMLAKNIQYF	TGTGCCAGCAGTTTCCGGGGAATGCTAGCCAAAAACATTCAGTACTTC
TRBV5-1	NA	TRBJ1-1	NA	CASSLVEGEAFF	TGCGCCAGCAGCTTGGTGGAGGGGGAAGCTTTCTTT
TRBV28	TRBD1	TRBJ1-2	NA	CASSTQGASNYGYTF	TGTGCCAGCAGTACACAGGGGGCGTCCAACTATGGCTACACCTTC
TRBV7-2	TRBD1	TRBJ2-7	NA	CASSLARQGAQYF	TGTGCCAGCAGCTTAGCCCGACAGGGGGCTCAGTACTTC
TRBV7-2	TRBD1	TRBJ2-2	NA	CASTSYRGRDTGELFF	TGTGCCAGCACCTCCTACAGGGGGAGAGATACCGGGGAGCTGTTTTTT
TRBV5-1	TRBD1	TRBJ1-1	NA	CASSPRGQGASGTEAFF	TGCGCCAGCAGCCCCCGGGGACAGGGGGCATCTGGCACTGAAGCTTTCTTT
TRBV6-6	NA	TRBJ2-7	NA	CASFARGPSYEQYF	TGTGCCAGTTTTGCAAGGGGTCCCTCCTACGAGCAGTACTTC
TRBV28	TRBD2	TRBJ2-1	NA	CASSTSAGSLHEQFF	TGTGCCAGCAGTACGTCAGCGGGAAGTCTCCATGAGCAGTTCTTC
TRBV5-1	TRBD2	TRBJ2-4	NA	CASSLGTTPGLAGGSVKNIQYF	TGCGCCAGCAGCTTGGGTACAACCCCGGGACTAGCGGGGGGATCGGTCAAAAACATTCAGTACTTC
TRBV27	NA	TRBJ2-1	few	CASSFWGLAEYNEQFF	TGTGCCAGCAGTTTTTGGGGGCTAGCCGAGTACAATGAGCAGTTCTTC
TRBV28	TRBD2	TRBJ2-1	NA	CATNRLAGVYEQFF	TGTGCCACCAACCGACTAGCGGGAGTCTATGAGCAGTTCTTC
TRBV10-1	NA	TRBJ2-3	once	CASSRDSPTDTQYF	TGCGCCAGCAGCCGGGACTCCCCCACAGATACGCAGTATTTT
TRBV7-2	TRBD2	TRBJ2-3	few	CASSEKGTRGTDTQYF	TGTGCCAGCAGCGAAAAGGGGACTAGGGGCACAGATACGCAGTATTTT
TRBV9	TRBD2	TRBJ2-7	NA	CASAELLASEQYF	TGTGCCAGCGCGGAACTACTAGCGAGCGAGCAGTACTTC
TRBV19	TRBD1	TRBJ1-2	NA	CASSITRQGRYGYTF	TGTGCCAGTAGTATAACTCGACAGGGGAGATATGGCTACACCTTC
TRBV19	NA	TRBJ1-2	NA	CASSIRLAGVGYGYTF	TGTGCCAGTAGTATCCGTTTGGCGGGGGTTGGCTATGGCTACACCTTC
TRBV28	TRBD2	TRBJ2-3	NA	CASSVLTGLAGRTDTQYF	TGTGCCAGCAGTGTATTAACGGGACTAGCGGGGCGCACAGATACGCAGTATTTT
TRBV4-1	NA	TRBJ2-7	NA	CASSRGHGSYEQYF	TGCGCCAGCAGCCGGGGACACGGTTCCTACGAGCAGTACTTC
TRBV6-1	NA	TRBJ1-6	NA	CASIFHWGDSPLHF	TGTGCCAGCATTTTCCACTGGGGGGATTCACCCCTCCACTTT
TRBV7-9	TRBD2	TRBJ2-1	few	CASSPWLAEYNEQFF	TGTGCCAGCAGCCCTTGGCTAGCGGAATACAATGAGCAGTTCTTC
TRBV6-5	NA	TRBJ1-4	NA	CASSYFQGSGEKLFF	TGTGCCAGCAGTTACTTCCAGGGGAGTGGAGAAAAACTGTTTTTT
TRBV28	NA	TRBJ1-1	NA	CASRPELLVPEAFF	TGTGCCAGCAGGCCGGAGTTGTTAGTTCCTGAAGCTTTCTTT
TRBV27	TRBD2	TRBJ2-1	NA	CASGRLAGGSNEQFF	TGTGCCAGCGGTCGACTAGCGGGGGGAAGCAATGAGCAGTTCTTC
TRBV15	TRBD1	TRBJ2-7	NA	CATSRDRGTAYEQYF	TGTGCCACCAGCAGAGATAGGGGGACAGCCTACGAGCAGTACTTC
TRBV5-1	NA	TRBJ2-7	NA	CASSPLVGGPASYEQYF	TGCGCCAGCAGCCCCTTAGTCGGAGGGCCCGCCTCCTACGAGCAGTACTTC
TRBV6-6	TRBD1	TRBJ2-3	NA	CASSGTVSDTQYF	TGTGCCAGCAGCGGGACAGTGTCGGATACGCAGTATTTT
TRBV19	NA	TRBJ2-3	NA	CASSPAQSGNTQYF	TGTGCCAGTAGCCCCGCCCAATCAGGGAATACGCAGTATTTT
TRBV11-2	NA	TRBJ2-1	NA	CASSRGNEQFF	TGTGCCAGCAGCCGGGGGAATGAGCAGTTCTTC
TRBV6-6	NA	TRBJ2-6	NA	CASSTGSGANVLTF	TGTGCCAGCAGCACAGGGTCTGGGGCCAACGTCCTGACTTTC
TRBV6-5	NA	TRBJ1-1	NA	CASSYHGEAFF	TGTGCCAGCAGTTATCACGGTGAAGCTTTCTTT
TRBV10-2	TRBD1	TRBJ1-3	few	CASSAVSEGTASGNTIYF	TGCGCCAGCAGTGCGGTTTCCGAAGGGACAGCCTCTGGAAACACCATATATTTT
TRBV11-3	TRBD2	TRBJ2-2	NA	CASGTGGGITGELFF	TGTGCCAGCGGGACTGGCGGGGGAATCACCGGGGAGCTGTTTTTT
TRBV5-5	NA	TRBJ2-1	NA	CASSLGQGDNEQFF	TGTGCCAGCAGCTTGGGGCAGGGTGACAATGAGCAGTTCTTC
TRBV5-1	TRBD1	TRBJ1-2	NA	CASRQGAGYGYTF	TGCGCCAGCCGACAGGGGGCTGGCTATGGCTACACCTTC
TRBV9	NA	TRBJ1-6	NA	CASSVSGDNSPLHF	TGTGCCAGCAGCGTATCGGGGGATAATTCACCCCTCCACTTT
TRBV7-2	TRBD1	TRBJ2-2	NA	CASSLRQGLVGELFF	TGTGCCAGCAGCCTCAGACAGGGGCTTGTCGGGGAGCTGTTTTTT
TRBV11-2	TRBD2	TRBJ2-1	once	CASSSTTSGFYNEQFF	TGTGCCAGCAGCTCCACGACTAGCGGTTTCTACAATGAGCAGTTCTTC
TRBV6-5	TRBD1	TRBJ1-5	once	CASRRQGEEQPQHF	TGTGCCAGCAGGAGACAGGGGGAAGAACAGCCCCAGCATTTT
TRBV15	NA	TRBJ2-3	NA	CATSRGFGRRTDTQYF	TGTGCCACCAGCAGAGGATTCGGGAGAAGGACAGATACGCAGTATTTT
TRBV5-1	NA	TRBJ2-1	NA	CASSPAGTPPAEQFF	TGCGCCAGCAGCCCCGCCGGGACTCCCCCGGCTGAGCAGTTCTTC
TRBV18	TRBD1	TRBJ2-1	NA	CASSPMTGERWNEQFF	TGTGCCAGCTCACCTATGACAGGGGAGAGATGGAATGAGCAGTTCTTC
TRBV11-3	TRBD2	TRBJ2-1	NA	CASSFRTSGGGSYNEQFF	TGTGCCAGCAGCTTTAGGACTAGCGGGGGGGGATCCTACAATGAGCAGTTCTTC
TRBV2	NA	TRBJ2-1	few	CASSDIRWGDDNNEQFF	TGTGCCAGCAGTGACATCAGGTGGGGGGATGATAACAATGAGCAGTTCTTC
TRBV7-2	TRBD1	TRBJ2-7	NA	CASSSDRGQYEQYF	TGTGCCAGCAGCTCGGACAGGGGTCAATACGAGCAGTACTTC
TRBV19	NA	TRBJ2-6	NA	CASRAGHTTSGANVLTF	TGTGCCAGTAGAGCGGGACACACTACCTCTGGGGCCAACGTCCTGACTTTC
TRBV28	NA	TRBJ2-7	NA	CASIGTPGSYEQYF	TGTGCCAGCATAGGGACACCCGGTTCTTACGAGCAGTACTTC
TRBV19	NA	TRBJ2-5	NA	CASSMSMGHETQYF	TGTGCCAGTAGTATGTCTATGGGCCACGAGACCCAGTACTTC